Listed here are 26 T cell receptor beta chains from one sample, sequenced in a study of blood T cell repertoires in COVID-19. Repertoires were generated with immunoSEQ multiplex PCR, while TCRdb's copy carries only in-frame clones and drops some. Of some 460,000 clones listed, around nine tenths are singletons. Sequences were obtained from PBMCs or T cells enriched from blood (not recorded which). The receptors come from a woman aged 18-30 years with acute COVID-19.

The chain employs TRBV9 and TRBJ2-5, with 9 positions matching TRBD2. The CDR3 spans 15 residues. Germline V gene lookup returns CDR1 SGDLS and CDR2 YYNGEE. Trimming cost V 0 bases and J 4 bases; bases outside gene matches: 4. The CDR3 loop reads CASSVGAGGAETQYF. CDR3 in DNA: TGTGCCAGCAGCGTAGGAGCGGGGGGCGCAGAGACCCAGTACTTC.

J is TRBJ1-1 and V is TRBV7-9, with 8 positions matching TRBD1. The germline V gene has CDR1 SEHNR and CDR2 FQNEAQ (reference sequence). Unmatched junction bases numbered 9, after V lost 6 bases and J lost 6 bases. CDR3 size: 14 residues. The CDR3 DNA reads TGTGCCAGCAGGTCGTCAGGGGGCTACGCTGAAGCTTTCTTT. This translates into CASRSSGGYAEAFF.

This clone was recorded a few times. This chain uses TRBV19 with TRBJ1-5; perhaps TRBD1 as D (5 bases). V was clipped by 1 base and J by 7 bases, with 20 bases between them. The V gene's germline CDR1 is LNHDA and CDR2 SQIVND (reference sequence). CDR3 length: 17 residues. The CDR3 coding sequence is TGTGCCAGTAGTATAGGAGGAGGGGACTGGACTCTACAGCCCCAGCATTTT. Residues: CASSIGGGDWTLQPQHF.

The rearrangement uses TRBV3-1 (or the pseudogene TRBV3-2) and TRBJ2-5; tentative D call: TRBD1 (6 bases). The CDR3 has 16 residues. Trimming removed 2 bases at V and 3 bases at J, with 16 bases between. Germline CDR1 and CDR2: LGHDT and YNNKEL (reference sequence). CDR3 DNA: TGTGCCAGCAGCCAAACACAGGGAACTATTAAAGAGACCCAGTACTTC. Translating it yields CASSQTQGTIKETQYF.

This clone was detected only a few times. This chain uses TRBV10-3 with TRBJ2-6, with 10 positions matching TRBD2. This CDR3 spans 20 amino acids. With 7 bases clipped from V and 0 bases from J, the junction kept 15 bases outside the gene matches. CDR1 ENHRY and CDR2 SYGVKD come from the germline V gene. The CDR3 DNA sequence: TGTGCCATCAATAATAATCTAGCGGGAGTCCAAGGCTCTGGGGCCAACGTCCTGACTTTC. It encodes CAINNNLAGVQGSGANVLTF.

This CDR3 reads CAISADRDNQPQHF. CDR3 nucleotide sequence: TGTGCCATCAGCGCCGACAGGGACAATCAGCCCCAGCATTTT. The chain recombines TRBV10-3 with TRBJ1-5; 7 bases fit TRBD1. CDR3 length equals 14 residues. Germline V gene lookup returns CDR1 ENHRY and CDR2 SYGVKD. Losses at the gene ends were 6 bases for V and 3 bases for J; bases not matched to a gene: 5.

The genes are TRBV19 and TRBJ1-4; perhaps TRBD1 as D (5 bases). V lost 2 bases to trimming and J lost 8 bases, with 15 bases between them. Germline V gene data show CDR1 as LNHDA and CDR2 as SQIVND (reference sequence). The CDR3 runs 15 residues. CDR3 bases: TGTGCCAGTAGTATAAGGGGCAGGGTGGAAGAAAAACTGTTTTTT. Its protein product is CASSIRGRVEEKLFF.

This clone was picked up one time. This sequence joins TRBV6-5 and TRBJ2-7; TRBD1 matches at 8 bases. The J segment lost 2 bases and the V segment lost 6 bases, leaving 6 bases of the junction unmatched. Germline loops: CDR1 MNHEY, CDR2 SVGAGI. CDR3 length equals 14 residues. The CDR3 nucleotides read TGTGCCAGCAGCCCGGACAGGGTAGCCTACGAGCAGTACTTC. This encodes CASSPDRVAYEQYF.

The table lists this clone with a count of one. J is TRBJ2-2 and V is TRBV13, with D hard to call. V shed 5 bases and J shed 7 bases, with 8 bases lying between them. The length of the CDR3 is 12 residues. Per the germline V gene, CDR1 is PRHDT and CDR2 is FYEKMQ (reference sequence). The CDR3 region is CASSTYGGELFF. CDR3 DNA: TGTGCCAGCAGCACTTATGGCGGGGAGCTGTTTTTT.

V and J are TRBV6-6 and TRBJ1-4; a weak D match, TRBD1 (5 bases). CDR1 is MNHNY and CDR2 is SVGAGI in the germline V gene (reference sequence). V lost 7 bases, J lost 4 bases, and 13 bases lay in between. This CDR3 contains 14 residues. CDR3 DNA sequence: TGTGCCAGCACCCCAGACAGATATAATGAAAAACTGTTTTTT. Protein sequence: CASTPDRYNEKLFF.

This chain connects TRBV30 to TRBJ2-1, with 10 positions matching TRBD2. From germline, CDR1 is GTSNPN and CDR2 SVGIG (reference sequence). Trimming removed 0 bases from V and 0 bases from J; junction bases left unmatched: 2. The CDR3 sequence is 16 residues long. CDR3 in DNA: TGTGCCTGGAGTGTACTAGCGGGACCCTCCTACAATGAGCAGTTCTTC. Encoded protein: CAWSVLAGPSYNEQFF.

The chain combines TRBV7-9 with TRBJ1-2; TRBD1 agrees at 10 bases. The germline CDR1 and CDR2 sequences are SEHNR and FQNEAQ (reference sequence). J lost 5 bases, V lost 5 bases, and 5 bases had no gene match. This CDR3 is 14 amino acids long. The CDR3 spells CASSLKDRGYGYTF. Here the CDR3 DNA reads TGTGCCAGCAGCCTCAAGGACAGGGGGTATGGCTACACCTTC.

CDR3 sequence: CASSVDTSYGYTF. The CDR3 nucleotides read TGTGCCAGCAGCGTGGACACGAGCTATGGCTACACCTTC. This chain connects TRBV12-3 or TRBV12-4 to TRBJ1-2; a weak D match, TRBD1 (5 bases). This CDR3 is 13 amino acids long. V was shortened by 6 bases and J by 4 bases, with 12 bases between the two germline ends.

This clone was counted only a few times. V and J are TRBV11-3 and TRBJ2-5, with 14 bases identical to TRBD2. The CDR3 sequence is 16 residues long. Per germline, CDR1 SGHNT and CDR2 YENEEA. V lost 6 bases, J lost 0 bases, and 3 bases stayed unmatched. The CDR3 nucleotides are TGTGCCAGCAGGACTAGCGGGAGGGGGTACCAAGAGACCCAGTACTTC. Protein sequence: CASRTSGRGYQETQYF.

CDR3 in DNA: TGTGCCAGCAGCTCCGGGACAGGGGGCATTGAAAAACTGTTTTTT. This codes for CASSSGTGGIEKLFF. The chain carries TRBV5-4 and TRBJ1-4; 12 positions match TRBD1. The CDR3 consists of 15 residues. Per the germline V gene, CDR1 is SGHNT and CDR2 is YYREEE (reference sequence). Germline trimming cut 3 bases from V and 7 bases from J; bases unmatched to any gene: 4.

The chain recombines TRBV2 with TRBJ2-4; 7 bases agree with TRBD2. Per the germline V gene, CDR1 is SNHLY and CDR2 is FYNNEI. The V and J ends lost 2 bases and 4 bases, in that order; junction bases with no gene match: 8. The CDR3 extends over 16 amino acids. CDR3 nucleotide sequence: TGTGCCAGCAGTGAAAGCCGGGACTACCTTAAAAACATTCAGTACTTC. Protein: CASSESRDYLKNIQYF.

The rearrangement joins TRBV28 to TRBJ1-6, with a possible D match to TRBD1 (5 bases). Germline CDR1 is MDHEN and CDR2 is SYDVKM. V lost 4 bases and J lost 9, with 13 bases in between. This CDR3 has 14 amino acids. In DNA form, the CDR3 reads TGTGCCAGCAGTTCGTACAGAGACAGTTCACCCCTCCACTTT. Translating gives CASSSYRDSSPLHF. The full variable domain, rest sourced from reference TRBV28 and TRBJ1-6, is DVKVTQSSRYLVKRTGEKVFLECVQDMDHENMFWYRQDPGLGLRLIYFSYDVKMKEKGDIPEGYSVSREKKERFSLILESASTNQTSMYLCASSSYRDSSPLHFGNGTRLTVT.

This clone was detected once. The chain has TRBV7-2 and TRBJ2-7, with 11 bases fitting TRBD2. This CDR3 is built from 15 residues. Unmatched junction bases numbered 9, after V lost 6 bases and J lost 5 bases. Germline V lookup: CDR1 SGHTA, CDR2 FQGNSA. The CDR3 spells CASRSIAGGPDEQYF. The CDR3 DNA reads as TGTGCCAGCAGGTCTATAGCGGGAGGGCCCGACGAGCAGTACTTC. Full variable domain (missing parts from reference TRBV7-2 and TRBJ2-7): GAGVSQSPSNKVTEKGKDVELRCDPISGHTALYWYRQSLGQGLEFLIYFQGNSAPDKSGLPSDRFSAERTGGSVSTLTIQRTQQEDSAVYLCASRSIAGGPDEQYFGPGTRLTVT.

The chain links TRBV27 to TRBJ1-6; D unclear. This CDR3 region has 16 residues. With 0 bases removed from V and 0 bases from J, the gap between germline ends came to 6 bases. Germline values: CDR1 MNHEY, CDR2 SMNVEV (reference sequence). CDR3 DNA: TGTGCCAGCAGTTTATCGGGGAGCTCCTATAATTCACCCCTCCACTTT. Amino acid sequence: CASSLSGSSYNSPLHF.

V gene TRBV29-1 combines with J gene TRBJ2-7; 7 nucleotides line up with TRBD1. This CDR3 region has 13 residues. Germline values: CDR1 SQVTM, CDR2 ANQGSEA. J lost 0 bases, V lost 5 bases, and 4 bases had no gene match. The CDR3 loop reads CSVSGGSSYEQYF. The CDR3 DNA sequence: TGCAGCGTTTCAGGGGGTAGCTCCTACGAGCAGTACTTC.

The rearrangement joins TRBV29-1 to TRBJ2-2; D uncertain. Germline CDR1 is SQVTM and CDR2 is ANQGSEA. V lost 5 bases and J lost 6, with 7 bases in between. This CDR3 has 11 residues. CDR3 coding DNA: TGCAGCGTTCGTTCCTCCGGGGAGCTGTTTTTT. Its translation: CSVRSSGELFF.

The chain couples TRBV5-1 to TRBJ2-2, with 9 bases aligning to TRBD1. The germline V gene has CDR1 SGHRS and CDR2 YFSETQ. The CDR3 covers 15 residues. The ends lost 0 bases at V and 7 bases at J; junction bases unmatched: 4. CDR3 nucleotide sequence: TGCGCCAGCAGCTTGGGGGACAGGGATCACGGGGAGCTGTTTTTT. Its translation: CASSLGDRDHGELFF.

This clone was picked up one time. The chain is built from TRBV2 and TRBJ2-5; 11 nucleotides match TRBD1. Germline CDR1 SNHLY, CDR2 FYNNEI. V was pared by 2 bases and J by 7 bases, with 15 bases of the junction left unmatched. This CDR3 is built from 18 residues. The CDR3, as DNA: TGTGCCAGCAGTGAATTGGCGAGGACAGGGGGCTGGAGGAGGACCCAGTACTTC. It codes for CASSELARTGGWRRTQYF.

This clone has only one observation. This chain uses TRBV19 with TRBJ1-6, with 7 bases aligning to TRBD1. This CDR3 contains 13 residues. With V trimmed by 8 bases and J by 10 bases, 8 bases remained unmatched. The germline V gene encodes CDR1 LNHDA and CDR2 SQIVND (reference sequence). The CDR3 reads CASAADRVSPLHF. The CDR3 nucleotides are TGTGCCAGTGCGGCAGACAGGGTCTCACCCCTCCACTTT.

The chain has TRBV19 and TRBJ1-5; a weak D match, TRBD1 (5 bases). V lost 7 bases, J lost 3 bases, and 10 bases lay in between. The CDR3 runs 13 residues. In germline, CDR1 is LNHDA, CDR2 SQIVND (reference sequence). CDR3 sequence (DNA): TGTGCCAGTAAGGAGACAGCCAATCAGCCCCAGCATTTT. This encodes CASKETANQPQHF.

The DNA of the CDR3 is TGTGCCAGCACCTTACTAGAGACCCAGTACTTC. This translates into CASTLLETQYF. The chain is built from TRBV6-5 and TRBJ2-5, with D unresolved. The germline V and J ends were trimmed by 7 bases and 4 bases, with 7 bases remaining between them. Germline assignment: CDR1 MNHEY and CDR2 SVGAGI. The CDR3 has 11 residues.